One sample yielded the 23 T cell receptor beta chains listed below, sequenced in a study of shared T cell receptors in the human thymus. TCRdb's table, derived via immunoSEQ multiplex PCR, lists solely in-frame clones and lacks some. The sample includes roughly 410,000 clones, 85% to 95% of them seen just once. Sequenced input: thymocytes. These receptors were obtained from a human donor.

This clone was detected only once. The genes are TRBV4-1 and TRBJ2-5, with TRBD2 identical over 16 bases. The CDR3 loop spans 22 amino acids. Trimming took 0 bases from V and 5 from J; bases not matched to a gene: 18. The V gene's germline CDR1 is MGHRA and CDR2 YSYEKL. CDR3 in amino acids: CASSQDGRPGTSGRAVGETQYF. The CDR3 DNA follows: TGCGCCAGCAGCCAAGATGGGCGTCCCGGGACTAGCGGGAGGGCGGTTGGGGAGACCCAGTACTTC.

The CDR3: CASSQAGAPYEQYF. CDR3 DNA: TGTGCCAGCAGTCAGGCGGGTGCACCCTACGAGCAGTACTTC. The V and J genes are TRBV2 and TRBJ2-7, with D possibly TRBD2 on 5 matching bases. Germline CDR1 reads SNHLY; CDR2 reads FYNNEI. The CDR3 contains 14 residues. The V and J ends lost 5 bases and 2 bases respectively, with 13 bases between them.

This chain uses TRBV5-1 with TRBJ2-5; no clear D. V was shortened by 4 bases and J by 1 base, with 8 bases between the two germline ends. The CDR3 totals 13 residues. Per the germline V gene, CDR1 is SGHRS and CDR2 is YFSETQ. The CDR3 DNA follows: TGCGCCAGCAGCACAGTGGGCCAAGAGACCCAGTACTTC. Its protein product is CASSTVGQETQYF.

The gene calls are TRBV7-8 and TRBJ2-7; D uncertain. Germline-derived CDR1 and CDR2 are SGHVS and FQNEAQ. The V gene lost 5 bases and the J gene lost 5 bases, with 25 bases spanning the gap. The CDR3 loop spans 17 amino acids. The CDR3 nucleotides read TGTGCCAGCAGCCCAGAGGTGTCCCGGTTAAAGACCGACGAGCAGTACTTC. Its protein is CASSPEVSRLKTDEQYF.

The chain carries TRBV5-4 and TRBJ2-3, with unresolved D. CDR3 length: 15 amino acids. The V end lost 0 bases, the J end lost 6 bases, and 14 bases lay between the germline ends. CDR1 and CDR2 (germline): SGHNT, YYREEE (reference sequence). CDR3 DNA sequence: TGTGCCAGCAGCTTGGATCCTAGAAACACGGATACGCAGTATTTT. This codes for CASSLDPRNTDTQYF.

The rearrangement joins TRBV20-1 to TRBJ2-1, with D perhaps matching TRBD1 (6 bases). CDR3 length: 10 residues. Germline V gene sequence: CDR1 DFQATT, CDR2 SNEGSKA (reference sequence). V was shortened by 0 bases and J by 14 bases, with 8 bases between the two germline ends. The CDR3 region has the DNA TGCAGTGCTAGAGATTACAGGGAGTTCTTC. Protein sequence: CSARDYREFF.

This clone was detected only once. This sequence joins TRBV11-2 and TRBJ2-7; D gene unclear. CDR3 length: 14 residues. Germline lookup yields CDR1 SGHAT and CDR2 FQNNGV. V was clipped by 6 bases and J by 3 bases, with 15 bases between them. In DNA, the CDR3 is TGTGCCAGCAGTATAGCTGTAGGGCGCTACGAGCAGTACTTC. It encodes CASSIAVGRYEQYF.

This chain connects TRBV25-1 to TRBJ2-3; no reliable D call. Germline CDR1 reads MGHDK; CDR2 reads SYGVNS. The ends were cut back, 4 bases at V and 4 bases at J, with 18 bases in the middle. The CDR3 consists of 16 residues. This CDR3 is CASSAQRTGPSDTQYF. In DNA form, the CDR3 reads TGTGCCAGCAGTGCTCAACGGACGGGCCCGTCAGATACGCAGTATTTT.

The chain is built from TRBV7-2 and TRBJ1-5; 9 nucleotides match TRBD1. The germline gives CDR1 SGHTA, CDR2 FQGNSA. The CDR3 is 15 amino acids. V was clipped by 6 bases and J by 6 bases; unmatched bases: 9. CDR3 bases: TGTGCCAGCAGTATACACGACAGGGGGTTTCAGCCCCAGCATTTT. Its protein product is CASSIHDRGFQPQHF. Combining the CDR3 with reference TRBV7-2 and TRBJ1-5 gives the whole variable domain GAGVSQSPSNKVTEKGKDVELRCDPISGHTALYWYRQSLGQGLEFLIYFQGNSAPDKSGLPSDRFSAERTGGSVSTLTIQRTQQEDSAVYLCASSIHDRGFQPQHFGDGTRLSIL.

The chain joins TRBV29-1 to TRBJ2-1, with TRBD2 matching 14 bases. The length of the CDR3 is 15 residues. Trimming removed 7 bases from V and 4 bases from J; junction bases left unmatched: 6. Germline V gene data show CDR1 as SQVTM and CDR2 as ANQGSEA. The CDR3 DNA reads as TGCAGCGCTCGAGGGACTAGCGGGAGTTACAATGAGCAGTTCTTC. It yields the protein CSARGTSGSYNEQFF.

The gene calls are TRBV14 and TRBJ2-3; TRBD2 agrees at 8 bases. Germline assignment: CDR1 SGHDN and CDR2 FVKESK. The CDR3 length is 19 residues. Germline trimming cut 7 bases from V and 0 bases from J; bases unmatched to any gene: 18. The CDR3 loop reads CASTPRFGTSGLSTDTQYF. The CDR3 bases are TGTGCCAGCACCCCCCGTTTTGGAACTAGCGGACTTAGCACAGATACGCAGTATTTT.

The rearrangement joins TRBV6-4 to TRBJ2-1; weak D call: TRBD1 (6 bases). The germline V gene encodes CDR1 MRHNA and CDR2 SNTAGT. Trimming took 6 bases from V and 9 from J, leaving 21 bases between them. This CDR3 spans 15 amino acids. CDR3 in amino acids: CASRAGVEGLGEQFF. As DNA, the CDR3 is TGTGCCAGCAGAGCAGGGGTGGAAGGCCTCGGTGAGCAGTTCTTC.

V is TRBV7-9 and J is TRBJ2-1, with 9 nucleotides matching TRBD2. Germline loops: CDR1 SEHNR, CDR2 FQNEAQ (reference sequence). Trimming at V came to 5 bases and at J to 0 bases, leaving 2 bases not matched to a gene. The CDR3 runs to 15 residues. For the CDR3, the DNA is TGTGCCAGCAGCCCGGGACTAGCCTCCTACAATGAGCAGTTCTTC. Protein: CASSPGLASYNEQFF.

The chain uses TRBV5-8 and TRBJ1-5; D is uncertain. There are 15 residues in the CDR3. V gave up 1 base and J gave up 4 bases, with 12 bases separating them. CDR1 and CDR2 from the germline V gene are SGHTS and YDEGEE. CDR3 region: CASSLKLMVNQPQHF. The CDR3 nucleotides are TGTGCCAGCAGCTTGAAACTAATGGTGAATCAGCCCCAGCATTTT.

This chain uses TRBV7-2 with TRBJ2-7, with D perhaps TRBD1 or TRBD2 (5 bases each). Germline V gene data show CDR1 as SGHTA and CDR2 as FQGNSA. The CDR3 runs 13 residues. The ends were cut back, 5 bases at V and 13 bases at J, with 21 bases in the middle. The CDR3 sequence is CASSPRTGAACYF. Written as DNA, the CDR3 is TGTGCCAGCAGCCCCAGGACCGGGGCCGCCTGCTACTTC. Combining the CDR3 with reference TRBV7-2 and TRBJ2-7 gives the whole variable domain GAGVSQSPSNKVTEKGKDVELRCDPISGHTALYWYRQSLGQGLEFLIYFQGNSAPDKSGLPSDRFSAERTGGSVSTLTIQRTQQEDSAVYLCASSPRTGAACYFGPGTRLTVT.

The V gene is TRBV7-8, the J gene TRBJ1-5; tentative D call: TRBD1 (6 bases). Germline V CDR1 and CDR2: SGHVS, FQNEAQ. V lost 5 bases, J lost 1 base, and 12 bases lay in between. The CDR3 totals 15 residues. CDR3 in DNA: TGTGCCAGCAGCCACAGGGACATCAGCAATCAGCCCCAGCATTTT. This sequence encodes CASSHRDISNQPQHF.

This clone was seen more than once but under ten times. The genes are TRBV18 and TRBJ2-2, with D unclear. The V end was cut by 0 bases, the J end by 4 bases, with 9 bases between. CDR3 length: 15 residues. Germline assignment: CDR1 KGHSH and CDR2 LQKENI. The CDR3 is CASSPPVASTGELFF. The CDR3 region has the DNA TGTGCCAGCTCACCACCAGTTGCTTCCACCGGGGAGCTGTTTTTT.

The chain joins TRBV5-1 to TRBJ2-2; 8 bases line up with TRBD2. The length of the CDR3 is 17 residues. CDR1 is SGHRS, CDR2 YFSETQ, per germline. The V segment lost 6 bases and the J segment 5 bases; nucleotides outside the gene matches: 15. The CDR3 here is CASTHRTGTSLTGELFF. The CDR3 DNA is TGCGCCAGCACTCACCGAACCGGGACTAGTCTTACCGGGGAGCTGTTTTTT.

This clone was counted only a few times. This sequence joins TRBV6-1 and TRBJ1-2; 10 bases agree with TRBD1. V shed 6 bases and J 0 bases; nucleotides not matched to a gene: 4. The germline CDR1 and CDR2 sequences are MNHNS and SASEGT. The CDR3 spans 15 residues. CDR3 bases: TGTGCCAGCAGGGGACAGGGGACGACTAACTATGGCTACACCTTC. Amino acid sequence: CASRGQGTTNYGYTF.

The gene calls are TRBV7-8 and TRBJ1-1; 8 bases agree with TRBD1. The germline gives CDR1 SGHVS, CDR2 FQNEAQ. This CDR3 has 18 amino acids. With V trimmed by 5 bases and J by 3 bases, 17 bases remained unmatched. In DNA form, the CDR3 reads TGTGCCAGCAGCGTGCCGGGACAGGCAAACCTGGGGGACACTGAAGCTTTCTTT. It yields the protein CASSVPGQANLGDTEAFF. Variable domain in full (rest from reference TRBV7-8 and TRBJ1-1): GAGVSQSPRYKVAKRGQDVALRCDPISGHVSLFWYQQALGQGPEFLTYFQNEAQLDKSGLPSDRFFAERPEGSVSTLKIQRTQQEDSAVYLCASSVPGQANLGDTEAFFGQGTRLTVV.

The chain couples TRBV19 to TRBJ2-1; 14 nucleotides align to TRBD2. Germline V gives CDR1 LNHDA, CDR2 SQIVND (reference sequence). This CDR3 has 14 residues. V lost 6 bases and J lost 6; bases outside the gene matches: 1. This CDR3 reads CASRTSGRANEQFF. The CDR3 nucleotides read TGTGCCAGTAGGACTAGCGGGAGGGCCAATGAGCAGTTCTTC.

This CDR3 reads CASRGPNQETQYF. The CDR3 DNA reads as TGTGCCAGCAGGGGACCGAACCAAGAGACCCAGTACTTC. V gene TRBV25-1 combines with J gene TRBJ2-5; D is possibly TRBD1 or TRBD2 (5 bases each). The CDR3 is made up of 13 amino acids. V lost 6 bases and J 0 bases, leaving 8 bases between the germline ends. Germline CDR1 and CDR2: MGHDK and SYGVNS.

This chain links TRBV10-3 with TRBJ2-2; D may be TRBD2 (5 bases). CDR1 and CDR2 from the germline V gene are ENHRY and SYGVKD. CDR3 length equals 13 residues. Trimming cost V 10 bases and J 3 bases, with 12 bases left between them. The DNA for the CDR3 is TGTGCCAGCGCTAGCTCGGACACCGGGGAGCTGTTTTTT. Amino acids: CASASSDTGELFF.